Each of the 26 T cell receptor beta chains below was sequenced from the same sample in a study of beta chain features in type 1 diabetes (dated by TCRdb to 2017 to 2018). The method was the immunoSEQ multiplex PCR assay. The entire isolated RNA was reverse transcribed using the High Capacity cDNA Reverse Transcription Kit, and thus expressed TCRB transcripts were sequenced. This is the immuneACCESS table as TCRdb keeps it, with only in-frame sequences that have V and J called. A part of the clones is gone; compared with another copy, unresolved V genes explain less than half, and the rest is unexplained. In all, the sample holds 350,000 to 450,000 clones, and roughly 16% of those were seen once. Approximately 0.02% of the sample is taken by the ten largest. Sequencing input: naive CD4+ T cells from blood. The meaning of the sample's cell subset or site label: true naive CD4+ T cells. The receptors shown here come from a woman aged 18-30 years in good health.

This clone was counted between two and nine times. The chain employs TRBV29-1 and TRBJ2-1; a possible D gene is TRBD2 (6 bases). CDR1 SQVTM and CDR2 ANQGSEA come from the germline V gene. The V end lost 4 bases, the J end lost 4 bases, and 14 bases lay between the germline ends. This CDR3 spans 14 amino acids. CDR3 amino acids: CSVVLDYAYNEQFF. CDR3 coding DNA: TGCAGCGTTGTGCTGGACTACGCGTACAATGAGCAGTTCTTC.

This clone was observed a handful of times. The V and J genes are TRBV5-6 and TRBJ1-5, with 8 bases matching TRBD1. The CDR3 totals 14 residues. Germline CDR1 SGHDT, CDR2 YYEEEE. With 2 bases clipped from V and 7 bases from J, the junction kept 5 bases outside the gene matches. The CDR3 reads CASSFRDRSQPQHF. The DNA of the CDR3 is TGTGCCAGCAGCTTCCGGGACAGGAGCCAGCCCCAGCATTTT.

This clone came up a few times. V gene TRBV5-4 combines with J gene TRBJ2-1; 10 bases match TRBD2. V was clipped by 0 bases and J by 6 bases; unmatched bases: 6. The CDR3 length is 16 residues. CDR1 is SGHNT and CDR2 is YYREEE in the germline V gene (reference sequence). The CDR3 coding sequence is TGTGCCAGCAGCTTGGTCCCCGGGACTAGCGTCAATGAGCAGTTCTTC. Translating gives CASSLVPGTSVNEQFF.

This clone appeared a few times. V and J are TRBV30 and TRBJ1-4, with 10 bases lining up with TRBD1. Germline CDR1 reads GTSNPN; CDR2 reads SVGIG (reference sequence). Unmatched junction bases numbered 3, after V lost 7 bases and J lost 7 bases. The CDR3 covers 12 residues. The CDR3 protein is CALDRGREKLFF. Written as DNA, the CDR3 is TGTGCCTTAGACAGGGGGCGTGAAAAACTGTTTTTT.

This clone was picked up a small number of times. This sequence joins TRBV19 and TRBJ2-1; 8 bases fit TRBD2. This CDR3 region has 13 residues. Germline V gene data show CDR1 as LNHDA and CDR2 as SQIVND (reference sequence). J gave up 6 bases and V 3 bases, and 1 base lay outside the gene matches. CDR3 DNA: TGTGCCAGTAGTATGGGGACTAGCAATGAGCAGTTCTTC. Amino acids: CASSMGTSNEQFF.

This sequence joins TRBV7-2 and TRBJ1-4; 7 bases align to TRBD1. CDR1 and CDR2 from the germline V gene are SGHTA and FQGNSA. The CDR3 covers 14 residues. V was pared by 4 bases and J by 5 bases, with 4 bases of the junction left unmatched. The CDR3 reads CASSSDRVNEKLFF. The DNA for the CDR3 is TGTGCCAGCAGCTCCGACAGGGTCAATGAAAAACTGTTTTTT. The full variable domain, completed using reference TRBV7-2 and TRBJ1-4, is GAGVSQSPSNKVTEKGKDVELRCDPISGHTALYWYRQSLGQGLEFLIYFQGNSAPDKSGLPSDRFSAERTGGSVSTLTIQRTQQEDSAVYLCASSSDRVNEKLFFGSGTQLSVL.

This clone was observed a few times. The chain employs TRBV30 and TRBJ1-2, with no clear D. The V end lost 1 base, the J end lost 2 bases, and 8 bases lay between the germline ends. The germline V gene encodes CDR1 GTSNPN and CDR2 SVGIG (reference sequence). The CDR3 length is 13 residues. In DNA, the CDR3 is TGTGCCTGGAGTGCCGGACTGAACTATGGCTACACCTTC. This gives the protein CAWSAGLNYGYTF.

This clone has only a few counts. The chain joins TRBV7-2 to TRBJ2-7, with D tentatively TRBD1 (6 bases). The CDR3 loop spans 16 amino acids. The germline CDR1 and CDR2 sequences are SGHTA and FQGNSA. Trimming removed 3 bases from V and 3 bases from J, with 18 bases in between. CDR3 region: CASSLHAGAQNYEQYF. CDR3 DNA: TGTGCCAGCAGCTTGCATGCAGGGGCGCAGAACTACGAGCAGTACTTC.

This chain links TRBV5-1 with TRBJ2-2, with no clear D. Germline assignment: CDR1 SGHRS and CDR2 YFSETQ. The CDR3 totals 15 residues. Trimming cost V 4 bases and J 1 base, with 11 bases left between them. CDR3 residues: CASSKIAMNTGELFF. The CDR3 DNA follows: TGCGCCAGCAGCAAGATAGCAATGAACACCGGGGAGCTGTTTTTT.

This clone was recorded a few times. A read error may produce the germline difference seen at one junction end. This sequence joins TRBV9 and TRBJ1-1, with 8 bases aligning to TRBD1. The length of the CDR3 is 12 residues. Looked up from germline, CDR1 is SGDLS and CDR2 is YYNGEE. The CDR3 coding sequence is TGTGCCAGCAGCGCCGGACAGGGCGTGCGGCTCTTT. It translates to CASSAGQGVRLF. The full variable domain, completed using reference TRBV9 and TRBJ1-1, is DSGVTQTPKHLITATGQRVTLRCSPRSGDLSVYWYQQSLDQGLQFLIQYYNGEERAKGNILERFSAQQFPDLHSELNLSSLELGDSALYFCASSAGQGVRLFGQGTRLTVV.

The chain recombines TRBV27 with TRBJ2-3; no reliable D call. The CDR3 extends over 13 amino acids. V shed 5 bases and J shed 4 bases, with 10 bases lying between them. Germline V gene data show CDR1 as MNHEY and CDR2 as SMNVEV (reference sequence). In DNA, the CDR3 is TGTGCCAGCAGTCCCCAACTCCCAGATACGCAGTATTTT. It is translated as CASSPQLPDTQYF.

About this clone: Other DNA sequences in the sample encode the same CDR3. The chain links TRBV18 to TRBJ2-1; no definite D call. The germline CDR1 and CDR2 sequences are KGHSH and LQKENI. Deletions cut 0 bases from V and 9 bases from J, with 6 bases between. This CDR3 spans 12 amino acids. CDR3 in amino acids: CASSPPGGEQFF. In nucleotides, the CDR3 is TGTGCCAGCTCACCACCAGGCGGTGAGCAGTTCTTC.

This clone was seen more than once but under ten times. This rearrangement joins TRBV9 to TRBJ2-3; 9 bases are a match to TRBD1. Germline CDR1 reads SGDLS; CDR2 reads YYNGEE. The CDR3 is 16 residues long. V lost 3 bases to trimming and J lost 2 bases; unmatched junction nucleotides: 7. CDR3 nucleotides: TGTGCCAGCAGCGCCTCCGGGACAGGGTACACAGATACGCAGTATTTT. The encoded protein is CASSASGTGYTDTQYF.

There are a few counts of this clone. CDR3: CASSLRGWEQYF. The CDR3 coding sequence is TGTGCCAGCAGCTTACGCGGATGGGAGCAGTACTTC. The chain employs TRBV11-1 and TRBJ2-7; no clear D. CDR3 size: 12 residues. The V end was cut by 2 bases, the J end by 7 bases, with 9 bases between. In germline, CDR1 is SGHAT, CDR2 FQDESV (reference sequence).

This clone was counted only a few times. This sequence joins TRBV28 and TRBJ2-1; TRBD2 matches at 9 bases. V dropped 2 bases and J dropped 7; count of bases not matched to a gene: 3. The CDR3 is 14 amino acids. Germline V gene data show CDR1 as MDHEN and CDR2 as SYDVKM. CDR3 residues: CASSLAGGPNEQFF. In DNA, the CDR3 is TGTGCCAGCAGTTTAGCGGGAGGGCCAAATGAGCAGTTCTTC.

The chain employs TRBV2 and TRBJ1-5, with TRBD1 as a possible D gene (6 bases). In germline, CDR1 is SNHLY, CDR2 FYNNEI. V shed 5 bases and J shed 12 bases, with 11 bases lying between them. The CDR3 consists of 11 residues. CDR3 bases: TGTGCCAGCAGTAGGCTACAGGGCCAGCATTTT. Protein sequence: CASSRLQGQHF.

This clone was observed many times. The genes are TRBV15 and TRBJ1-4, with D unclear. Germline CDR1 LNHNV, CDR2 YYDKDF (reference sequence). V was shortened by 2 bases and J by 8 bases, with 9 bases between the two germline ends. The CDR3 extends over 13 amino acids. This CDR3 is CATSRRVEEKLFF. In DNA, the CDR3 is TGTGCCACCAGCAGACGGGTGGAGGAAAAACTGTTTTTT. The whole variable domain, filled in from reference TRBV15 and TRBJ1-4, reads DAMVIQNPRYQVTQFGKPVTLSCSQTLNHNVMYWYQQKSSQAPKLLFHYYDKDFNNEADTPDNFQSRRPNTSFCFLDIRSPGLGDTAMYLCATSRRVEEKLFFGSGTQLSVL.

Comments on this clone: This sample also contains other DNA sequences that code for the same CDR3. The V and J genes are TRBV29-1 and TRBJ2-3; no definite D call. Trimming shortened V by 1 base and J by 0 bases, and 5 bases separated the two germline ends. Germline-derived CDR1 and CDR2 are SQVTM and ANQGSEA. The CDR3 runs to 13 residues. The CDR3 is CSVEGGSTDTQYF. CDR3 DNA: TGCAGCGTTGAAGGCGGTAGCACAGATACGCAGTATTTT.

CDR3 DNA sequence: TGTGCCAGCAGCTTCTCGGGAGTCACAGATACGCAGTATTTT. Its translation: CASSFSGVTDTQYF. This sequence joins TRBV7-2 and TRBJ2-3, with D possibly TRBD2 on 6 matching bases. CDR3 size: 14 residues. Per germline, CDR1 SGHTA and CDR2 FQGNSA. V dropped 3 bases and J dropped 2 bases, with 9 bases sitting between them.

This chain links TRBV6-5 with TRBJ2-7; tentative D call: TRBD1 (5 bases). The length of the CDR3 is 12 residues. The germline V gene has CDR1 MNHEY and CDR2 SVGAGI. Trimming stripped 1 base from V and 6 bases from J, with 7 bases between. The chain's CDR3 is CASSYWGREQYF. CDR3 DNA: TGTGCCAGCAGTTACTGGGGCCGCGAGCAGTACTTC.

The sample holds a few counts of this clone. The chain combines TRBV2 with TRBJ2-1; a possible D gene is TRBD1 (5 bases). Trimming pared 5 bases from V and 6 bases from J, leaving 11 bases between. Germline V gene lookup returns CDR1 SNHLY and CDR2 FYNNEI. This CDR3 contains 13 residues. The CDR3 region is CASSLRGLNEQFF. The CDR3 DNA follows: TGTGCCAGCAGTTTAAGGGGCCTCAATGAGCAGTTCTTC.

The rearrangement uses TRBV30 and TRBJ2-5; D remains ambiguous. V lost 7 bases to trimming and J lost 2 bases, with 17 bases between them. This CDR3 spans 14 amino acids. In germline, CDR1 is GTSNPN, CDR2 SVGIG (reference sequence). The CDR3 DNA sequence: TGTGCCTACGTTCGAAGACATAAGCAAGAGACCCAGTACTTC. This gives the protein CAYVRRHKQETQYF.

The chain carries TRBV9 and TRBJ2-1; possibly TRBD2 for D (6 bases). This CDR3 spans 13 amino acids. Trimming took 4 bases from V and 6 from J, leaving 11 bases between them. Per the germline V gene, CDR1 is SGDLS and CDR2 is YYNGEE. CDR3 DNA sequence: TGTGCCAGCAGCTGGGCGGAGGGCAATGAGCAGTTCTTC. Translated, it gives CASSWAEGNEQFF. Variable domain in full (rest from reference TRBV9 and TRBJ2-1): DSGVTQTPKHLITATGQRVTLRCSPRSGDLSVYWYQQSLDQGLQFLIQYYNGEERAKGNILERFSAQQFPDLHSELNLSSLELGDSALYFCASSWAEGNEQFFGPGTRLTVL.

This clone was found a few times. The chain combines TRBV28 with TRBJ2-1; tentative D call: TRBD2 (6 bases). Per the germline V gene, CDR1 is MDHEN and CDR2 is SYDVKM. This CDR3 comprises 12 residues. V was pared by 6 bases and J by 10 bases, with 13 bases between. CDR3 nucleotides: TGTGCCAGCAGGGCCGGGACTGCCGAGCAGTTCTTC. Its protein product is CASRAGTAEQFF.

This clone has just a few counts. V and J are TRBV6-5 and TRBJ1-5, with a tentative D call TRBD1 (6 bases). Trimming cost V 7 bases and J 9 bases, with 16 bases left between them. This CDR3 comprises 13 residues. Germline CDR1 reads MNHEY; CDR2 reads SVGAGI. The CDR3 here is CASKQGTRSPQHF. The CDR3 DNA reads as TGTGCCAGCAAACAGGGTACTCGATCGCCCCAGCATTTT.

This clone was picked up a small number of times. V gene TRBV4-2 combines with J gene TRBJ2-5; D possibly corresponds to TRBD1 (6 bases). Trimming cost V 3 bases and J 7 bases, with 15 bases left between them. This CDR3 comprises 14 residues. The germline gives CDR1 LGHNA, CDR2 YNFKEQ. In DNA, the CDR3 is TGTGCCAGCAGCCAGGAAACAGGGTTCCGGACCCAGTACTTC. The encoded protein is CASSQETGFRTQYF.